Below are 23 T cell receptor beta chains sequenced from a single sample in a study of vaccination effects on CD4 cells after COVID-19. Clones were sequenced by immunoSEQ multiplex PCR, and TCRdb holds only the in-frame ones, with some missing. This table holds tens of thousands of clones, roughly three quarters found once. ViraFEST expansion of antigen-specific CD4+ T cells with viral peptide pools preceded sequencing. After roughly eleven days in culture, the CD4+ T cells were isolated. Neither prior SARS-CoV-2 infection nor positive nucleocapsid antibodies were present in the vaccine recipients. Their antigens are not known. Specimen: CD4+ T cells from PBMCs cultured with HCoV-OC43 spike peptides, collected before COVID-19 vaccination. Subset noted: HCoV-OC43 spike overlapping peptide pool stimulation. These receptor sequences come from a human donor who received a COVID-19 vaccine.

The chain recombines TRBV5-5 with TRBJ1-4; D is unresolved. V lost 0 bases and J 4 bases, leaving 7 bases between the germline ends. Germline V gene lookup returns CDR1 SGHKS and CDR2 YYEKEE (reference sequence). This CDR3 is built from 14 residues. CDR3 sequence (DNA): TGTGCCAGCAGCTTGGCGGCAAATAATGAAAAACTGTTTTTT. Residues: CASSLAANNEKLFF.

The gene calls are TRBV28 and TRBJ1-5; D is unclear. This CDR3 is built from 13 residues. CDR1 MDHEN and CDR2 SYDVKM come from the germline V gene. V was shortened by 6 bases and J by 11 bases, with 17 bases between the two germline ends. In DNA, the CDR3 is TGTGCCAGCAGCACAACCCCGACGCCGACCCAGCATTTT. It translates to CASSTTPTPTQHF.

The CDR3 DNA reads TGTGCCAGTAGTAGGGTTAGCGGGGGAACAGATACGCAGTATTTT. Translation gives CASSRVSGGTDTQYF. J is TRBJ2-3 and V is TRBV19, with 9 bases matching TRBD2. Germline V lookup: CDR1 LNHDA, CDR2 SQIVND (reference sequence). This CDR3 spans 15 amino acids. V shed 4 bases, J shed 3 bases, and the junction held 5 bases outside the gene matches.

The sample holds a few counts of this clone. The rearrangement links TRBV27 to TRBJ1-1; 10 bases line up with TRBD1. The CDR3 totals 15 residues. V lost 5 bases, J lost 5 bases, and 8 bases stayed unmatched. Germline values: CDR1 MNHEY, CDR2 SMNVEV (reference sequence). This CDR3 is CASSPRQGAWTEAFF. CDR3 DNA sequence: TGTGCCAGCAGTCCCCGACAGGGGGCTTGGACTGAAGCTTTCTTT.

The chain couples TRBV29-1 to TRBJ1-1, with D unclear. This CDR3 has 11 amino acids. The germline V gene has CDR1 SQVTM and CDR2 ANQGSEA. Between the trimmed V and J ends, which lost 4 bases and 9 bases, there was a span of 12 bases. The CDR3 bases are TGCAGCGTTGTGTACTTAGATCAAGCTTTCTTT. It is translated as CSVVYLDQAFF.

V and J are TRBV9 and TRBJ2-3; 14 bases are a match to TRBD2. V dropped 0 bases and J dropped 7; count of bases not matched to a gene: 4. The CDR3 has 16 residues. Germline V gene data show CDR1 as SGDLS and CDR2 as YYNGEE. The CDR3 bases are TGTGCCAGCAGCGTAGGGACTAGCGGGGGGCAGAATACGCAGTATTTT. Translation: CASSVGTSGGQNTQYF.

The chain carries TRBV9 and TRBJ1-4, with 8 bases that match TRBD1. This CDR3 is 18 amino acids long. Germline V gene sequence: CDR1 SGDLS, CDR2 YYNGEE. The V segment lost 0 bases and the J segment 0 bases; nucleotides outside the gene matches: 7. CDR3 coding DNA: TGTGCCAGCAGCGTAGGTGAGACAGGGGCGACAACTAATGAAAAACTGTTTTTT. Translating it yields CASSVGETGATTNEKLFF.

The DNA of the CDR3 is TGTGCCACCAGCAGAGATAGTCCAGGGGTAACCGGGGAGCTGTTTTTT. It encodes CATSRDSPGVTGELFF. V is TRBV15 and J is TRBJ2-2, with a weak D call TRBD1 (6 bases). The CDR3 runs to 16 residues. The V end lost 0 bases, the J end lost 5 bases, and 13 bases lay between the germline ends. Germline loops: CDR1 LNHNV, CDR2 YYDKDF (reference sequence).

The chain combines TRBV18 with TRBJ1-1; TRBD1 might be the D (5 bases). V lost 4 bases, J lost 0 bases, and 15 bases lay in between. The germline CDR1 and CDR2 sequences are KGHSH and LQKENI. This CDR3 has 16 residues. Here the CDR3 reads CASSRQGNGMNTEAFF. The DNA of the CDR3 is TGTGCCAGCTCACGCCAGGGAAATGGGATGAACACTGAAGCTTTCTTT.

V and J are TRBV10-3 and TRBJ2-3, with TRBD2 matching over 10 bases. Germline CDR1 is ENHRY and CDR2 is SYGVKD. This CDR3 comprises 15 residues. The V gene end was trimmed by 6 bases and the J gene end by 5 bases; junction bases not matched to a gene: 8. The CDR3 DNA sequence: TGTGCCATCAGGGGAGCGGGGGGGCCGGGAGATACGCAGTATTTT. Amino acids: CAIRGAGGPGDTQYF.

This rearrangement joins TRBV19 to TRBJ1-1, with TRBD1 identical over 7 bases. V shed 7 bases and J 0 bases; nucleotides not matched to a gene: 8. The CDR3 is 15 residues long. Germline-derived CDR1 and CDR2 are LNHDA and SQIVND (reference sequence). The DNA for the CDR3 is TGTGCCAGTAAGGAGTCGACAGGGCTGAACACTGAAGCTTTCTTT. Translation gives CASKESTGLNTEAFF.

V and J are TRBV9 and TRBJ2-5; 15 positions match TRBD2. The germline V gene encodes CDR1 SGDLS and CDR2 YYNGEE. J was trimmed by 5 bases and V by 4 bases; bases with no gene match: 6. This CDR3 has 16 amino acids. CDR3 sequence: CASSPRTSGGAETQYF. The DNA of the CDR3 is TGTGCCAGCAGCCCCCGGACTAGCGGGGGGGCTGAGACCCAGTACTTC.

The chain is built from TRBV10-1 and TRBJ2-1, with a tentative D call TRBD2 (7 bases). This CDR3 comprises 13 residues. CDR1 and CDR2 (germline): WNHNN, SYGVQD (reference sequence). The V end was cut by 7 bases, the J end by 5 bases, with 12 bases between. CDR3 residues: CASKGGENNEQFF. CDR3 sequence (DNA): TGCGCCAGCAAGGGGGGGGAAAACAATGAGCAGTTCTTC.

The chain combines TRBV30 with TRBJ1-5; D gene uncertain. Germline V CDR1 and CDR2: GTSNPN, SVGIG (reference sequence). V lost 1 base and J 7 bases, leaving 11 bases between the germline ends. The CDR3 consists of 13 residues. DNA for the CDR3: TGTGCCTGGAGTGAGGCCCGTTCCCAGCCCCAGCATTTT. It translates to CAWSEARSQPQHF.

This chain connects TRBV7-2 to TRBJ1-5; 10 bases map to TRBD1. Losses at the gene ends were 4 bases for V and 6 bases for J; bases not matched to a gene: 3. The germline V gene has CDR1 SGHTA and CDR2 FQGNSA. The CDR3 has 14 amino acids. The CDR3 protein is CASSSGTGAQPQHF. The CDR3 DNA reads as TGTGCCAGCAGCTCCGGGACAGGGGCTCAGCCCCAGCATTTT.

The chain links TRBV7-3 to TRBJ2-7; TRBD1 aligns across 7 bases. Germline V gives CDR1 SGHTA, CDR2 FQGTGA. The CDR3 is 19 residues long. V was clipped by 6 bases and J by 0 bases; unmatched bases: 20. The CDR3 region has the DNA TGTGCCAGCAGATATATCCCCGCAAAAAGACAGGGTCTCTCCTACGAGCAGTACGTC. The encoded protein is CASRYIPAKRQGLSYEQYV.

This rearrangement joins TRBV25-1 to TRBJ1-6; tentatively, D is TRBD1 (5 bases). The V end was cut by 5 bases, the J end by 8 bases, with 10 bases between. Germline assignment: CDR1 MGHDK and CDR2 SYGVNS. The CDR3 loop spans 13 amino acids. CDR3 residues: CASSQGMDSPLHF. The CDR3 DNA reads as TGTGCCAGCAGTCAGGGTATGGATTCACCCCTCCACTTT. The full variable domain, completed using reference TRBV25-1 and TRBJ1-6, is EADIYQTPRYLVIGTGKKITLECSQTMGHDKMYWYQQDPGMELHLIHYSYGVNSTEKGDLSSESTVSRIRTEHFPLTLESARPSHTSQYLCASSQGMDSPLHFGNGTRLTVT.

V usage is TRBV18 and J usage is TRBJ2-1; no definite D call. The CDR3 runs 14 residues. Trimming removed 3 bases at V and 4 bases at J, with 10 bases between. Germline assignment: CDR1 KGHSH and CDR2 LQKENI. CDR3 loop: CASSPYREYNEQFF. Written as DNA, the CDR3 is TGTGCCAGCTCACCGTACAGAGAATACAATGAGCAGTTCTTC.

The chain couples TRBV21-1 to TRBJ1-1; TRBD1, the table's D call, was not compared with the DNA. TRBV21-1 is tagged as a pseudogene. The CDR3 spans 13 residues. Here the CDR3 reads CASSKAGKREAFF. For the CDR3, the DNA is TGTGCCAGCAGCAAAGCGGGCAAACGTGAAGCTTTCTTT.

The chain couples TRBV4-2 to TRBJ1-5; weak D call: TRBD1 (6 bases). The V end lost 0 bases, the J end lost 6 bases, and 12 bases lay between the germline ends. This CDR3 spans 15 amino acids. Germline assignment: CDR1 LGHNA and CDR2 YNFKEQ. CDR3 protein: CASSQEGGGAQPQHF. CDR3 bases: TGTGCCAGCAGCCAAGAAGGGGGAGGGGCTCAGCCCCAGCATTTT.

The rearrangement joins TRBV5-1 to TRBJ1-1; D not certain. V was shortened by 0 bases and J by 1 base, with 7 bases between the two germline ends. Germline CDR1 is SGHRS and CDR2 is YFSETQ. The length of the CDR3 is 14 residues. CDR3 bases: TGCGCCAGCAGCTTGGCCCAGGCGAACACTGAAGCTTTCTTT. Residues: CASSLAQANTEAFF. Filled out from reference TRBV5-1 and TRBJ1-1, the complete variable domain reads KAGVTQTPRYLIKTRGQQVTLSCSPISGHRSVSWYQQTPGQGLQFLFEYFSETQRNKGNFPGRFSGRQFSNSRSEMNVSTLELGDSALYLCASSLAQANTEAFFGQGTRLTVV.

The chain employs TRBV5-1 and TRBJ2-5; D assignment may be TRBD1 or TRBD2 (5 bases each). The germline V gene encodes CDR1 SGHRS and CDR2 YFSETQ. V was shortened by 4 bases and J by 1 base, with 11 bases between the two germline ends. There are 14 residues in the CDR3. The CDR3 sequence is CASSRNGAQETQYF. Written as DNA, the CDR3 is TGCGCCAGCAGCCGGAACGGGGCCCAAGAGACCCAGTACTTC.

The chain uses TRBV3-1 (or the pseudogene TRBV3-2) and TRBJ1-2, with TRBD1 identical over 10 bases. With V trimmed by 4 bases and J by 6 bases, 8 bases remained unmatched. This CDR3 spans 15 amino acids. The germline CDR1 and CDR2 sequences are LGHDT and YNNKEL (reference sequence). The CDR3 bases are TGTGCCAGCAGCCCCCGGGACAGGGGAGGTAATGGCTACACCTTC. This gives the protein CASSPRDRGGNGYTF.